What follows describes a single T cell receptor (beta chain). A junction boundary mismatches the germline segment, possibly from a read error. This entry is derived from a study of blood T cell repertoires in COVID-19. Profiled with immunoSEQ multiplex PCR; TCRdb holds only in-frame clones, not every one. The profile shows fewer than 300,000 clones, 82% of them singletons. Germline lookup yields CDR1 SSHAT and CDR2 FNYEAQ (reference sequence). The CDR3 totals 16 residues. Source material: peripheral blood. The chain has TRBV7-7 and TRBJ2-1; 7 nucleotides align to TRBD2. The source of this sequence is a woman younger than 35 with acute or convalescent COVID-19. The CDR3 reads CASSLVGGSGFNEQFF. CDR3 in DNA: TGTGCTAGCAGCTTAGTAGGCGGGAGTGGTTTCAATGAGCAGTTCTTC.